This T cell receptor beta chain was profiled in a study of control samples from healthy donors and cancer patients. Germline CDR1 and CDR2: SGDLS and YYNGEE. Deletions cut 0 bases from V and 2 bases from J, with 10 bases between. The CDR3 runs 15 residues. Repertoires were generated with immunoSEQ multiplex PCR, while TCRdb's copy carries only in-frame clones and drops some. The sample contains about 170,000 clones, roughly 90% of which appear only once. The sequence was obtained from a man aged 25 to 45 in good health. The J gene is TRBJ2-3, the V gene TRBV9; tentatively, D is TRBD2 (5 bases). The sample was blood. DNA of the CDR3: TGTGCCAGCAGCGTAGGTGAGGGATTCACAGATACGCAGTATTTT. Translation gives CASSVGEGFTDTQYF.